This T cell receptor (beta chain) comes out of a study of cytomegalovirus exposure and HLA in healthy donors. Germline CDR1 is LNHDA and CDR2 is SQIVND (reference sequence). The CDR3 spans 14 residues. The ends were cut back, 7 bases at V and 1 base at J, with 13 bases in the middle. The PCR contained 60 Vbeta and 13 Jbeta primers. Sequenced by immunoSEQ multiplex PCR; TCRdb stores in-frame clones only, minus some. The table lists roughly 120,000 clones, 75% to 90% of them singletons. The sequence was collected from a man aged 45 to 65 in good health and CMV-seronegative. This chain connects TRBV19 to TRBJ2-5; D uncertain. Sequencing used PBMCs. CDR3 in amino acids: CASIPGRSQETQYF. CDR3 DNA: TGTGCCAGTATACCCGGTCGTAGCCAAGAGACCCAGTACTTC. Variable domain in full (rest from reference TRBV19 and TRBJ2-5): DGGITQSPKYLFRKEGQNVTLSCEQNLNHDAMYWYRQDPGQGLRLIYYSQIVNDFQKGDIAEGYSVSREKKESFPLTVTSAQKNPTAFYLCASIPGRSQETQYFGPGTRLLVL.